The 30 T cell receptor beta chains in this list originate from one sample, sequenced in a study of blood T cell repertoires in COVID-19. Sequenced by immunoSEQ multiplex PCR; TCRdb stores in-frame clones only, minus some. The repertoire holds 150,000 to 200,000 clones, about 85% seen once, with 3% to 3.5% in the top ten. The source material was peripheral blood. These receptors all come from a human donor with acute or convalescent COVID-19. The donor label of this sample is uncertain.

The chain employs TRBV7-8 and TRBJ1-1, with 7 bases matching TRBD1. V gave up 1 base and J gave up 5 bases; unmatched junction bases: 7. CDR1 is SGHVS and CDR2 is FQNEAQ in the germline V gene. The CDR3 consists of 15 residues. CDR3 loop: CASSLGGTGQTEAFF. The CDR3 coding sequence is TGTGCCAGCAGCTTAGGGGGAACGGGACAGACTGAAGCTTTCTTT.

V usage is TRBV5-1 and J usage is TRBJ2-7; the match to TRBD1 covers 12 bases. V lost 4 bases and J lost 5; bases outside the gene matches: 10. The germline CDR1 and CDR2 sequences are SGHRS and YFSETQ. The CDR3 length is 16 residues. CDR3 amino acids: CASSLGGTGGFHEQYF. The CDR3 nucleotides read TGCGCCAGCAGCCTGGGCGGGACAGGGGGCTTCCACGAGCAGTACTTC. Supplemented by reference TRBV5-1 and TRBJ2-7, the full variable domain reads KAGVTQTPRYLIKTRGQQVTLSCSPISGHRSVSWYQQTPGQGLQFLFEYFSETQRNKGNFPGRFSGRQFSNSRSEMNVSTLELGDSALYLCASSLGGTGGFHEQYFGPGTRLTVT.

This chain uses TRBV5-1 with TRBJ1-5; D ambiguous. Deletions cut 4 bases from V and 2 bases from J, with 7 bases between. This CDR3 region has 13 residues. Germline loops: CDR1 SGHRS, CDR2 YFSETQ. The CDR3 DNA follows: TGCGCCAGCAGCCTTACAGGCAATCAGCCCCAGCATTTT. Translating it yields CASSLTGNQPQHF.

The chain links TRBV5-1 to TRBJ1-2; D gene uncertain. Germline lookup yields CDR1 SGHRS and CDR2 YFSETQ. The ends were cut back, 4 bases at V and 8 bases at J, with 15 bases in the middle. The CDR3 is 13 amino acids. The chain's CDR3 is CASSPYSVPGYTF. CDR3 bases: TGCGCCAGCAGCCCTTATAGTGTGCCGGGCTACACCTTC.

The chain has TRBV4-3 and TRBJ2-1, with 9 nucleotides matching TRBD1. The CDR3 consists of 19 residues. The ends lost 0 bases at V and 0 bases at J; junction bases unmatched: 9. Germline CDR1 LGHNA, CDR2 YSLEER. For the CDR3, the DNA is TGCGCCAGCAGCCAAGAGGTGGGACAGGGTACCCACTCCTACAATGAGCAGTTCTTC. Its translation: CASSQEVGQGTHSYNEQFF.

The rearrangement links TRBV6-6 to TRBJ2-7, with TRBD2 matching over 8 bases. With 4 bases clipped from V and 1 base from J, the junction kept 9 bases outside the gene matches. This CDR3 has 16 residues. The germline V gene encodes CDR1 MNHNY and CDR2 SVGAGI (reference sequence). The CDR3, as DNA: TGTGCCAGCAGTTCCCCCCGCCGGGAGGGGTCCTACGAGCAGTACTTC. Protein: CASSSPRREGSYEQYF.

This sequence joins TRBV19 and TRBJ1-1, with a tentative D call TRBD1 (6 bases). CDR1 is LNHDA, CDR2 SQIVND, per germline (reference sequence). Trimming pared 6 bases from V and 10 bases from J, leaving 15 bases between. The CDR3 has 12 residues. This CDR3 is CASRKYREGAFF. The CDR3 DNA follows: TGTGCCAGTAGAAAATACAGGGAGGGAGCTTTCTTT.

The gene calls are TRBV14 and TRBJ1-2; the match to TRBD1 covers 7 bases. The CDR3 extends over 15 amino acids. Germline CDR1 SGHDN, CDR2 FVKESK. V shed 0 bases, J shed 7 bases, and the junction held 8 bases outside the gene matches. The CDR3: CASSQDYRGGTGYTF. CDR3 in DNA: TGTGCCAGCAGCCAAGATTACAGGGGAGGAACTGGCTACACCTTC.

CDR3 in DNA: TGCGCCAGCAGCCAATTTTCCGGGACAGGGGGTGAAAAACTGTTTTTT. This codes for CASSQFSGTGGEKLFF. The gene calls are TRBV4-1 and TRBJ1-4; 11 positions match TRBD1. V lost 2 bases and J lost 7; bases outside the gene matches: 6. The CDR3 runs to 16 residues. Germline CDR1 and CDR2: MGHRA and YSYEKL.

The chain links TRBV28 to TRBJ1-5, with D unclear. This CDR3 contains 12 residues. Trimming took off 6 bases at V and 4 bases at J, with 7 bases between the two ends. Per germline, CDR1 MDHEN and CDR2 SYDVKM. CDR3 in DNA: TGTGCCAGCAGGCGTCAAAATCAGCCCCAGCATTTT. Translation gives CASRRQNQPQHF.

The rearrangement joins TRBV21-1 to TRBJ1-6; the D call in the table, TRBD1, was not verified against the DNA. TRBV21-1 is a pseudogene. This CDR3 is 14 amino acids long. Here the CDR3 DNA reads TGTGCCAGCAGGGGGACAGGGGTCAATTCACCCCTCCACTTT. Its translation is CASRGTGVNSPLHF.

The chain recombines TRBV18 with TRBJ1-2, with a tentative D call TRBD1 (6 bases). Germline CDR1 reads KGHSH; CDR2 reads LQKENI. The CDR3 spans 15 residues. Deletions cut 2 bases from V and 5 bases from J, with 15 bases between. The DNA for the CDR3 is TGTGCCAGCTCACCAGGACCCCCCAGGGGTTATGGCTACACCTTC. Translation gives CASSPGPPRGYGYTF.

In this sample, this clone turned up a few times. J is TRBJ1-2 and V is TRBV4-1; perhaps TRBD1 as D (5 bases). Per germline, CDR1 MGHRA and CDR2 YSYEKL. V was cut by 1 base and J by 5 bases, with 14 bases left in between. This CDR3 is built from 15 residues. The CDR3 here is CASSQALADTYGYTF. The CDR3 DNA sequence: TGCGCCAGCAGCCAAGCCTTAGCGGACACTTATGGCTACACCTTC.

The V gene is TRBV6-1, the J gene TRBJ2-1; 13 positions agree with TRBD2. V shed 4 bases, J shed 7 bases, and the junction held 13 bases outside the gene matches. Germline V gene sequence: CDR1 MNHNS, CDR2 SASEGT. The CDR3 covers 18 residues. The CDR3 loop is CASSAFIPGLAGTNEQFF. In nucleotides, the CDR3 is TGTGCCAGCAGTGCTTTTATCCCGGGACTAGCGGGGACTAATGAGCAGTTCTTC.

The CDR3 DNA is TGTGCCAGCAGCTCATCAATTGCAACTAATGAAAAACTGTTTTTT. Translation gives CASSSSIATNEKLFF. The rearrangement uses TRBV7-6 and TRBJ1-4, with no clear D. The CDR3 covers 15 residues. Germline V gene sequence: CDR1 SGHVS, CDR2 FNYEAQ. Trimming pared 4 bases from V and 0 bases from J, leaving 9 bases between.

V usage is TRBV2 and J usage is TRBJ2-7; the D gene is possibly TRBD1 (6 bases). V lost 4 bases to trimming and J lost 5 bases, with 12 bases between them. The CDR3 runs 13 residues. Germline CDR1 SNHLY, CDR2 FYNNEI. The CDR3 sequence is CASSAQGRHEQYF. CDR3 in DNA: TGTGCCAGCAGTGCCCAGGGGCGGCACGAGCAGTACTTC.

The J gene is TRBJ1-3, the V gene TRBV3-1 (or the pseudogene TRBV3-2); D is unclear. Germline V gene lookup returns CDR1 LGHDT and CDR2 YNNKEL (reference sequence). Deletions cut 1 base from V and 0 bases from J, with 10 bases between. This CDR3 comprises 16 residues. This CDR3 is CASSQVYRHSGNTIYF. The CDR3 DNA is TGTGCCAGCAGCCAAGTCTACCGACACTCTGGAAACACCATATATTTT.

The rearrangement joins TRBV3-1 (or the pseudogene TRBV3-2) to TRBJ2-5, with a possible D match to TRBD2 (5 bases). The CDR3 loop spans 14 amino acids. V gave up 4 bases and J gave up 5 bases, with 14 bases separating them. Germline loops: CDR1 LGHDT, CDR2 YNNKEL (reference sequence). CDR3 sequence: CASSLTSPGETQYF. CDR3 bases: TGTGCCAGCAGCCTCACTTCGCCGGGGGAGACCCAGTACTTC.

The CDR3: CASSYSSYTGELFF. CDR3 sequence (DNA): TGTGCCAGCAGTTACTCGTCTTACACCGGGGAGCTGTTTTTT. The V call is TRBV6-6, the J call TRBJ2-2; D gene uncertain. This CDR3 has 14 residues. Trimming left V 0 bases short and J 3 bases short, with 5 bases between. Germline V gene sequence: CDR1 MNHNY, CDR2 SVGAGI (reference sequence).

There are a few counts of this clone. The chain carries TRBV18 and TRBJ1-1, with 8 bases fitting TRBD1. CDR3 length: 12 residues. The germline gives CDR1 KGHSH, CDR2 LQKENI. The V and J ends lost 5 bases and 11 bases, in that order; junction bases with no gene match: 7. DNA of the CDR3: TGTGCCAGCTCAGCCAGGGGGCTTGACGCTTTCTTT. Its translation is CASSARGLDAFF.

The rearrangement uses TRBV7-2 and TRBJ1-2; D gene ambiguous. V was pared by 2 bases and J by 4 bases, with 11 bases between. This CDR3 has 14 amino acids. Germline assignment: CDR1 SGHTA and CDR2 FQGNSA. The CDR3 here is CASSLMRDGYGYTF. For the CDR3, the DNA is TGTGCCAGCAGCTTAATGAGGGATGGCTATGGCTACACCTTC.

This rearrangement joins TRBV4-1 to TRBJ2-7, with D maybe TRBD2 (6 bases). Between the trimmed V and J ends, which lost 6 bases and 3 bases, there was a span of 18 bases. Per germline, CDR1 MGHRA and CDR2 YSYEKL. The CDR3 loop spans 15 amino acids. Written as DNA, the CDR3 is TGCGCCAGCAGGCTATACCGGGACTCAAACTACGAGCAGTACTTC. Protein product: CASRLYRDSNYEQYF.

The rearrangement links TRBV7-9 to TRBJ2-1; a possible D gene is TRBD1 (6 bases). The CDR3 loop spans 15 amino acids. Trimming pared 1 base from V and 0 bases from J, leaving 7 bases between. CDR1 is SEHNR and CDR2 is FQNEAQ in the germline V gene (reference sequence). In DNA form, the CDR3 reads TGTGCCAGCAGCTTAGTAGGGGGCTCCTACAATGAGCAGTTCTTC. Protein product: CASSLVGGSYNEQFF.

The chain joins TRBV6-2 or TRBV6-3 to TRBJ2-1, with TRBD2 matching 13 bases. Germline CDR1 and CDR2: MNHEY and SVGEGT. With 1 base clipped from V and 8 bases from J, the junction kept 8 bases outside the gene matches. CDR3 length equals 17 residues. CDR3 in amino acids: CASSYWKLAGGLHEQFF. The CDR3 nucleotides are TGTGCCAGCAGTTACTGGAAACTAGCGGGGGGGCTCCATGAGCAGTTCTTC.

The chain has TRBV7-6 and TRBJ2-7; TRBD2 agrees at 9 bases. The CDR3 spans 14 residues. Trimming took 5 bases from V and 7 from J; bases not matched to a gene: 9. Germline assignment: CDR1 SGHVS and CDR2 FNYEAQ. As DNA, the CDR3 is TGTGCCAGCAGCCCAAGAGGGCTAGCGGGGGAGCAGTACTTC. Translated: CASSPRGLAGEQYF.

This clone was observed a few times. J is TRBJ2-7 and V is TRBV9; D not resolved. With 0 bases removed from V and 5 bases from J, the gap between germline ends came to 6 bases. The germline V gene has CDR1 SGDLS and CDR2 YYNGEE. This CDR3 is 12 amino acids long. CDR3 loop: CASSVGQNEQYF. For the CDR3, the DNA is TGTGCCAGCAGCGTAGGGCAGAACGAGCAGTACTTC.

The CDR3: CASSYSTGITSSPLHF. The CDR3 nucleotides read TGTGCCAGCAGTTACTCTACAGGGATCACCTCTTCACCCCTCCACTTT. The chain joins TRBV6-5 to TRBJ1-6; TRBD1 might be the D (6 bases). Per germline, CDR1 MNHEY and CDR2 SVGAGI. V was pared by 0 bases and J by 9 bases, with 15 bases between. This CDR3 is 16 amino acids long.

The chain links TRBV5-1 to TRBJ1-1; 8 nucleotides agree with TRBD1. Losses at the gene ends were 4 bases for V and 3 bases for J; bases not matched to a gene: 2. CDR3 length equals 13 residues. Germline CDR1 is SGHRS and CDR2 is YFSETQ. The CDR3 DNA reads as TGCGCCAGCAGCCAGACAGGGGACACTGAAGCTTTCTTT. Protein sequence: CASSQTGDTEAFF. The full variable domain, with the rest looked up from reference TRBV5-1 and TRBJ1-1, is KAGVTQTPRYLIKTRGQQVTLSCSPISGHRSVSWYQQTPGQGLQFLFEYFSETQRNKGNFPGRFSGRQFSNSRSEMNVSTLELGDSALYLCASSQTGDTEAFFGQGTRLTVV.

The V and J genes are TRBV25-1 and TRBJ2-3; 8 bases align to TRBD2. CDR1 is MGHDK and CDR2 is SYGVNS in the germline V gene. The V and J ends lost 5 bases and 4 bases, in that order; junction bases with no gene match: 2. The CDR3 is 13 amino acids. DNA of the CDR3: TGTGCCAGCAGTACGGGGGGGCCAGATACGCAGTATTTT. Its translation: CASSTGGPDTQYF. The full variable domain, its missing parts supplied by reference TRBV25-1 and TRBJ2-3, is EADIYQTPRYLVIGTGKKITLECSQTMGHDKMYWYQQDPGMELHLIHYSYGVNSTEKGDLSSESTVSRIRTEHFPLTLESARPSHTSQYLCASSTGGPDTQYFGPGTRLTVL.

CDR3 coding DNA: TGTGCCACCGGACACCAACTCTCCTACAATGAGCAGTTCTTC. Its protein is CATGHQLSYNEQFF. V and J are TRBV24-1 and TRBJ2-1; possible D gene TRBD1, 5 bases. The CDR3 runs to 14 residues. Germline V gives CDR1 KGHDR, CDR2 SFDVKD. The ends were cut back, 9 bases at V and 0 bases at J, with 11 bases in the middle.